The rows below give T cell receptor beta chains drawn from one sample of a study of blood T cell repertoires in COVID-19. Sequencing used immunoSEQ multiplex PCR; TCRdb keeps in-frame clones, though not all of them. The data show a few hundred thousand clones, over 75% seen once. The specimen sequenced was PBMCs or T cells enriched from blood (not recorded which). These receptors were collected from a woman in her twenties or thirties who had recovered from COVID-19. Each CDR3 is given with its conserved first and last residue. D genes are given only for firm matches. Expanded clones get a size class; other rows say once, few or many, or leave the size out.

v_call	cdr3_length	clone_size	j_call	d_call	cdr3_nt	cdr3_aa
TRBV19	15	-	TRBJ1-5	-	TGTGCCAGCCGATCGACAGTACAAAGCAATCAGCCCCAGCATTTT	CASRSTVQSNQPQHF
TRBV5-1	16	-	TRBJ1-4	TRBD1	TGCGCCAGCAAAGGACAGGGCTCTCGAACTAATGAAAAACTGTTTTTT	CASKGQGSRTNEKLFF
TRBV5-4	13	-	TRBJ2-5	-	TGTGCCAGCAGACAGGTCGGCCAAGAGACCCAGTACTTC	CASRQVGQETQYF
TRBV28	15	-	TRBJ1-2	-	TGTGCCAGCAGACCACAGCGCCAACCCAGGGATGGCTACACCTTC	CASRPQRQPRDGYTF
TRBV11-2	13	once	TRBJ2-1	TRBD1	TGTGCCAGCAGCTTAAGGACAGGCAATGAGCAGTTCTTC	CASSLRTGNEQFF
TRBV27	15	-	TRBJ1-5	TRBD1	TGTGCCAGCAGTTCCGGGACAGGGATCGATCAGCCCCAGCATTTT	CASSSGTGIDQPQHF
TRBV10-3	12	-	TRBJ1-1	-	TGTGCCATTAGTGAGTTACGGGATGAAGCTTTCTTT	CAISELRDEAFF
TRBV19	16	many	TRBJ2-1	TRBD1	TGTGCCAGTAGAAACATGATAGGGACAGGGGCCAATGAGCAGTTCTTC	CASRNMIGTGANEQFF
TRBV29-1	14	-	TRBJ2-7	TRBD2	TGCAGCGTTACAAGCGGGGGGACCCGCTACGAGCAGTACTTC	CSVTSGGTRYEQYF
TRBV7-9	14	-	TRBJ2-3	TRBD2	TGTGCCACTACTAGCGAGGGGAGTACAGATACGCAGTATTTT	CATTSEGSTDTQYF
TRBV25-1	14	-	TRBJ1-2	-	TGTGCCAGCAGTGAAACGGAGCCCCCGTATGGCTACACCTTC	CASSETEPPYGYTF
TRBV7-9	14	-	TRBJ2-5	-	TGTGCCAGCAGCTTAATCGCAGGCTTGGAGACCCAGTACTTC	CASSLIAGLETQYF
TRBV5-1	14	-	TRBJ1-6	-	TGCGCCAGCAGCTCCGACAGGCAAAATTCACCCCTCCACTTT	CASSSDRQNSPLHF
TRBV25-1	17	-	TRBJ2-1	TRBD2	TGTGCCAGCAGTTTAACCAGACTAGCGGGTTCCTACAATGAGCAGTTCTTC	CASSLTRLAGSYNEQFF
TRBV7-3	14	-	TRBJ2-2	-	TGTGCCAGCAGCTCCCAGGGTAACACCGGGGAGCTGTTTTTT	CASSSQGNTGELFF
TRBV27	15	once	TRBJ2-7	TRBD1	TGTGCCAGCAGTGCCCCTCCGGGCAGGGGGCGCGAGCAGTACTTC	CASSAPPGRGREQYF
TRBV4-1	14	-	TRBJ1-2	-	TGCGCCAGCAGCCAAGCCTCTAGGCTTCATGGCTACACCTTC	CASSQASRLHGYTF
TRBV9	16	-	TRBJ2-3	-	TGTGCCAGCAGCTCATCCCAAACAGGTAGCACAGATACGCAGTATTTT	CASSSSQTGSTDTQYF
TRBV6-5	13	-	TRBJ2-7	-	TGTGCCAGCAGGTGGGGAAGCGGACGCGAGCAGTACTTC	CASRWGSGREQYF
TRBV9	13	-	TRBJ2-1	-	TGTGCCAGCAGCCCTCCCCCGGGACACGAGCAGTTCTTC	CASSPPPGHEQFF
TRBV9	16	-	TRBJ2-5	TRBD2	TGTGCCAGCAGCGTGTGGGGGACTAGCGGACAAGAGACCCAGTACTTC	CASSVWGTSGQETQYF
TRBV7-3	16	-	TRBJ2-1	-	TGTGCCAGCAGCCAAGCCGGGACTGGGGCCTACAATGAGCAGTTCTTC	CASSQAGTGAYNEQFF
TRBV28	15	-	TRBJ1-1	-	TGTGCCAGCAGTTTACGGAGGCTCCGGGGGACTGAAGCTTTCTTT	CASSLRRLRGTEAFF
TRBV7-8	18	-	TRBJ1-4	-	TGTGCCAGCAGCACTCAGGGGTTTCGGCTAATTATTAATGAAAAACTGTTTTTT	CASSTQGFRLIINEKLFF
TRBV27	14	-	TRBJ2-6	-	TGTGCCAGCAGTATCTCCTCTGGGGCCAACGTCCTGACTTTC	CASSISSGANVLTF
TRBV5-1	14	-	TRBJ1-2	TRBD1	TGCGCCAGCAGCTTGGGACAGGGCGACTATGGCTACACCTTC	CASSLGQGDYGYTF
TRBV3-1/TRBV3-2	16	-	TRBJ1-4	TRBD1	TGTGCCAGCGGACCCGACAGGGGTGCAACTAATGAAAAACTGTTTTTT	CASGPDRGATNEKLFF
TRBV7-6	16	-	TRBJ2-1	TRBD1	TGTGCCAGCAGCCTAACCGGACAGGGGGCAGTCGATGAGCAGTTCTTC	CASSLTGQGAVDEQFF
TRBV30	13	-	TRBJ2-7	TRBD1	TGTGCCCTGACCCGGGACAGCCTCTACGAGCAGTACTTC	CALTRDSLYEQYF
TRBV7-8	16	few	TRBJ1-6	-	TGTGCCAGCAGGGGGGTTCGGAGGGAGGGAAGGTCACCCCTCCACTTT	CASRGVRREGRSPLHF
TRBV7-3	14	once	TRBJ2-1	TRBD1	TGTGCCAGCAGCTTGGGGGACAGGAACAATGAGCAGTTCTTC	CASSLGDRNNEQFF
TRBV5-1	19	-	TRBJ2-5	-	TGCGCCAGCAGCTTGGGCCTGTTTAGAAGACAGGAAAGACAAGAGACCCAGTACTTC	CASSLGLFRRQERQETQYF
TRBV11-2	16	few	TRBJ2-2	-	TGTGCCAGCAGCTTAGAACAGGGTGGGGTCGTCGGGGAGCTGTTTTTT	CASSLEQGGVVGELFF
TRBV7-8	16	-	TRBJ2-7	-	TGTGCCAGCAGCTTAGATCGGACAGCGAGCTCCTACGAGCAGTACTTC	CASSLDRTASSYEQYF
TRBV6-5	14	-	TRBJ1-2	-	TGTGCCAGCACCCCCCGGGCAGGGGTTTATGGCTACACCTTC	CASTPRAGVYGYTF
TRBV2	15	-	TRBJ2-1	TRBD1	TGTGCCAGCAGTACGGGACAGGGAATAGGCATTGAGCAGTTCTTC	CASSTGQGIGIEQFF
TRBV9	15	many	TRBJ2-1	TRBD1	TGTGCCAGCAGCGTAGGAGACAGGGGAGGTCATGAGCAGTTCTTC	CASSVGDRGGHEQFF